This T cell receptor (beta chain) comes out of a study of T cells after yellow fever vaccination. This clonotype was found many times. The junction does not match germline at one end; this may be a read error. The 5'RACE template-switching step produced TCR cDNA and added a universal primer site and UMIs. TCRdb reprocessed the 5' RACE reads via MiXCR and lists one record per CDR3 protein. The data contain 40,000 to 50,000 distinct CDR3 sequences, 5.5% to 8% of them singletons. The material was PBMCs, either bulk or a sorted T-cell subset (CD4+, CD8+, memory, or dextramer-sorted; not recorded which), obtained 45 days after the yellow fever booster vaccination. This clonotype was sampled from a man younger than 40 who received the YFV17D yellow fever vaccine.

The CDR3 reads CASSLVTDTQYF. The CDR3 coding sequence is TGTGCCAGCAGCTTAGTTACCGATACGCAGTATTTT. The rearrangement uses TRBV5-1 and TRBJ2-3; D gene ambiguous. The germline CDR1 and CDR2 sequences are SGHRS and YFSETQ. This CDR3 is 12 amino acids long.